The 8 T cell receptor beta chains given below trace back to one sample, sequenced in a study of CD8 T cells in ankylosing spondylitis. Study observations and caveats: A TCR beta motif made of roughly eight highly homologous variants seemed typical of ankylosing spondylitis blood.

Antigens for these TCRs are unknown. TCRdb passed the 5' RACE reads through MiXCR, listing each CDR3 protein once. Among approximately 400,000 distinct CDR3 sequences, 26% were seen once, and the ten largest hold 0.89%. The sample comprised blood, either unsorted or a sorted T cell fraction (not recorded which). The source is a male donor with ankylosing spondylitis.

The rearrangement uses TRBV7-9 and TRBJ2-5, with D maybe TRBD1 (5 bases). This CDR3 has 15 residues. Trimming removed 5 bases from V and 0 bases from J, with 13 bases in between. Per the germline V gene, CDR1 is SEHNR and CDR2 is FQNEAQ (reference sequence). CDR3 residues: CASSPVIGDQETQYF. CDR3 sequence (DNA): TGTGCCAGCAGCCCAGTGATAGGGGACCAAGAGACCCAGTACTTC.

This rearrangement joins TRBV5-1 to TRBJ2-1; D is unclear. Per germline, CDR1 SGHRS and CDR2 YFSETQ. Trimming left V 4 bases short and J 0 bases short, with 5 bases between. This CDR3 region has 13 residues. The CDR3 sequence: CASSQSSYNEQFF. The CDR3 nucleotides are TGCGCCAGCAGCCAGAGCTCCTACAATGAGCAGTTCTTC.

This sequence joins TRBV20-1 and TRBJ2-7; no firm D call. V shed 0 bases and J shed 3 bases, with 12 bases lying between them. The germline CDR1 and CDR2 sequences are DFQATT and SNEGSKA (reference sequence). This CDR3 contains 14 residues. CDR3 amino acids: CSARDPWVIYEQYF. The CDR3 DNA is TGCAGTGCTAGAGATCCCTGGGTTATCTACGAGCAGTACTTC.

The gene calls are TRBV6-1 and TRBJ1-2; possible D gene TRBD1, 6 bases. Trimming removed 8 bases at V and 0 bases at J, with 10 bases between. Germline values: CDR1 MNHNS, CDR2 SASEGT. CDR3 length: 13 residues. Here the CDR3 DNA reads TGTGCCAGCGTGGACAGAACTAACTATGGCTACACCTTC. It yields the protein CASVDRTNYGYTF.

This clonotype came up a few times. This chain connects TRBV7-9 to TRBJ1-6; D remains ambiguous. There are 14 residues in the CDR3. V lost 3 bases and J 7 bases, leaving 10 bases between the germline ends. The germline CDR1 and CDR2 sequences are SEHNR and FQNEAQ (reference sequence). The CDR3 here is CASSFNQRNSPLHF. The DNA of the CDR3 is TGTGCCAGCAGCTTTAACCAGCGAAATTCACCCCTCCACTTT. The entire variable domain, with the rest obtained from reference TRBV7-9 and TRBJ1-6, is as follows: DTGVSQNPRHKITKRGQNVTFRCDPISEHNRLYWYRQTLGQGPEFLTYFQNEAQLEKSRLLSDRFSAERPKGSFSTLEIQRTEQGDSAMYLCASSFNQRNSPLHFGNGTRLTVT.

The genes are TRBV7-2 and TRBJ1-2, with unresolved D. Between the trimmed V and J ends, which lost 1 base and 4 bases, there was a span of 7 bases. The CDR3 covers 13 residues. CDR1 and CDR2 (germline): SGHTA, FQGNSA. The CDR3 here is CASSLEVPYGYTF. The CDR3 coding sequence is TGTGCCAGCAGCTTAGAAGTTCCCTATGGCTACACCTTC. Variable domain in full (rest from reference TRBV7-2 and TRBJ1-2): GAGVSQSPSNKVTEKGKDVELRCDPISGHTALYWYRQSLGQGLEFLIYFQGNSAPDKSGLPSDRFSAERTGGSVSTLTIQRTQQEDSAVYLCASSLEVPYGYTFGSGTRLTVV.

The chain joins TRBV5-1 to TRBJ1-1; D not certain. This CDR3 region has 14 residues. Trimming shortened V by 5 bases and J by 1 base, and 12 bases separated the two germline ends. Germline CDR1 reads SGHRS; CDR2 reads YFSETQ. CDR3 bases: TGCGCCAGCAGGCCGAGCTTACAGAACACTGAAGCTTTCTTT. Translating it yields CASRPSLQNTEAFF.

A few counts support this clonotype. The chain couples TRBV10-3 to TRBJ2-1; no definite D call. V lost 10 bases, J lost 5 bases, and 18 bases lay in between. The CDR3 contains 14 residues. Germline V gives CDR1 ENHRY, CDR2 SYGVKD. The CDR3: CATALSLTNNEQFF. Here the CDR3 DNA reads TGTGCCACCGCTCTTTCCCTAACGAACAATGAGCAGTTCTTC.